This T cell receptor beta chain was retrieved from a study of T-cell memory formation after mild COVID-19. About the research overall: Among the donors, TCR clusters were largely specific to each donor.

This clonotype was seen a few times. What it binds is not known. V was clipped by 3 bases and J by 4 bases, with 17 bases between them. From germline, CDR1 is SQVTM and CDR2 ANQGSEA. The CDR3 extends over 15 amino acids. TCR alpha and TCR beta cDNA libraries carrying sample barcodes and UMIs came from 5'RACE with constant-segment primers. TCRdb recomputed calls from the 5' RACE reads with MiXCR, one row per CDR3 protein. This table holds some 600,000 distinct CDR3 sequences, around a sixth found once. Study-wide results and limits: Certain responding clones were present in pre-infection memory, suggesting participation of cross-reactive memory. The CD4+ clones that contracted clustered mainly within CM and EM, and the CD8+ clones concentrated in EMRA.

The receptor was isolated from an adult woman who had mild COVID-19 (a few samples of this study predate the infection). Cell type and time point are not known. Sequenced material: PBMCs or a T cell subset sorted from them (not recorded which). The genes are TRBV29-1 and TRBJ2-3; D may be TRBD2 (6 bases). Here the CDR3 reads CSVDMAGNGPDTQYF. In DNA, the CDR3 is TGCAGCGTTGATATGGCGGGGAATGGACCAGATACGCAGTATTTT.